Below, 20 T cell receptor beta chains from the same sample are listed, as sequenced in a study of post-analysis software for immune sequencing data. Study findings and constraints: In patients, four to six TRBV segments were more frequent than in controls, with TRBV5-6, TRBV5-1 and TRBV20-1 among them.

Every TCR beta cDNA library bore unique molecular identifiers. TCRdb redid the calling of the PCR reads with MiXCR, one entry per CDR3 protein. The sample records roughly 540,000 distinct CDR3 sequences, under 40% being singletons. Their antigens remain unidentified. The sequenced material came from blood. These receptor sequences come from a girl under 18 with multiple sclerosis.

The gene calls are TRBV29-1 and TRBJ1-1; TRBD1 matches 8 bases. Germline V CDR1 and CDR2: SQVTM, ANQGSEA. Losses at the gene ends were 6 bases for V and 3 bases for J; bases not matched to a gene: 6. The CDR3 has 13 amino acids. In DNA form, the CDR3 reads TGCAGCGTCGCTGGGACAGGACACACTGAAGCTTTCTTT. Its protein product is CSVAGTGHTEAFF.

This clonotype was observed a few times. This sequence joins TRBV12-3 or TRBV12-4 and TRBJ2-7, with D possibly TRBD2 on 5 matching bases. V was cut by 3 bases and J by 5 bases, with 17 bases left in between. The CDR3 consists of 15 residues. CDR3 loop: CASSLPGLGKDEQYF. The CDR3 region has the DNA TGTGCCAGCAGTTTGCCTGGACTGGGTAAGGACGAGCAGTACTTC.

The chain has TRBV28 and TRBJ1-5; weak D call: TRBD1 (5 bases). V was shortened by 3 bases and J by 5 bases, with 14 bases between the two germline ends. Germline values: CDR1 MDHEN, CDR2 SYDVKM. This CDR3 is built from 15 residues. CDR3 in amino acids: CASSFPTEEDQPQHF. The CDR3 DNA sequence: TGTGCCAGCAGTTTCCCGACAGAGGAGGATCAGCCCCAGCATTTT.

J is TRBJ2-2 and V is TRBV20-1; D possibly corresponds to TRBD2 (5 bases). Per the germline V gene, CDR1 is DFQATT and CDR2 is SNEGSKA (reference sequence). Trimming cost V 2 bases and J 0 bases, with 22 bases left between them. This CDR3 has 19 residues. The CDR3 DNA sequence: TGCAGTGCTAGAAGACTTTTGGAGGCCCTCTACTCGAACACCGGGGAGCTGTTTTTT. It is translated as CSARRLLEALYSNTGELFF.

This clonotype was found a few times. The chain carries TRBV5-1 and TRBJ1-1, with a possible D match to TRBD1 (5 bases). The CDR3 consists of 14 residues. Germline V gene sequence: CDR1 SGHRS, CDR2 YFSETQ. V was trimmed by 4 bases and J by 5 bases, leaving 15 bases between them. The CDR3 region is CASSGRQGLTEAFF. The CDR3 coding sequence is TGCGCCAGCAGCGGCCGGCAGGGACTGACTGAAGCTTTCTTT.

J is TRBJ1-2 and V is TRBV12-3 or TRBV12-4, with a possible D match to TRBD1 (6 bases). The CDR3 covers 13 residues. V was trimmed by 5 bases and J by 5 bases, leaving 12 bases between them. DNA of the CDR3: TGTGCCAGCAGTCGGACAGATCTATATGGCTACACCTTC. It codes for CASSRTDLYGYTF.

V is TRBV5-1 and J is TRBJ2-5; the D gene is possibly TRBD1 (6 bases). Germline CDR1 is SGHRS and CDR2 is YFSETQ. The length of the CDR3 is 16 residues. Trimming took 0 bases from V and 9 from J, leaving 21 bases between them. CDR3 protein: CASSLESRQAFLSQYF. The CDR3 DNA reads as TGCGCCAGCAGCTTGGAATCTCGACAGGCCTTCCTCTCCCAGTACTTC.

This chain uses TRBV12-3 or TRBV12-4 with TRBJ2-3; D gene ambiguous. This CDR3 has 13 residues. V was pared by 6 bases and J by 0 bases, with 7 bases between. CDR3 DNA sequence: TGTGCCAGCAGACTGGACAGCACAGATACGCAGTATTTT. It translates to CASRLDSTDTQYF.

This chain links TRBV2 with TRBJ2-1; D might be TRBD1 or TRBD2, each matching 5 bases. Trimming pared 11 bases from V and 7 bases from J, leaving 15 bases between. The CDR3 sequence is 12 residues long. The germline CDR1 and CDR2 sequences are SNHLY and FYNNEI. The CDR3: CAGRGDGNEQFF. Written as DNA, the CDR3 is TGTGCCGGGAGAGGGGATGGGAATGAGCAGTTCTTC. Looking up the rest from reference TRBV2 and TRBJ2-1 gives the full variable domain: EPEVTQTPSHQVTQMGQEVILRCVPISNHLYFYWYRQILGQKVEFLVSFYNNEISEKSEIFDDQFSVERPDGSNFTLKIRSTKLEDSAMYFCAGRGDGNEQFFGPGTRLTVL.

This CDR3 is CASTGEFYNEQFF. The CDR3 DNA is TGTGCCAGCACGGGGGAATTCTACAATGAGCAGTTCTTC. The rearrangement joins TRBV3-1 to TRBJ2-1; the D gene is possibly TRBD2 (6 bases). CDR1 and CDR2 (germline): LGHDT, YNNKEL (reference sequence). With 7 bases removed from V and 3 bases from J, the gap between germline ends came to 10 bases. The CDR3 has 13 amino acids.

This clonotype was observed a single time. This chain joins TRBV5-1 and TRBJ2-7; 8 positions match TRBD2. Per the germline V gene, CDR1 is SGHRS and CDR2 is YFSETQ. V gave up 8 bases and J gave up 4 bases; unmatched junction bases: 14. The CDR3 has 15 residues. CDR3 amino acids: CASRSLSGEGYEQYV. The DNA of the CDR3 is TGCGCCAGTCGTTCTCTTAGCGGGGAGGGGTACGAGCAGTACGTC.

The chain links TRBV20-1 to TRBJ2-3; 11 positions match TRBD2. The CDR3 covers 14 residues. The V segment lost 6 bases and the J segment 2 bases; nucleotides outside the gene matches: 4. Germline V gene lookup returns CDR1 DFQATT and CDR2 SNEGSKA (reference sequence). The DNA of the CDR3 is TGCAGTGCCCCGACTAGCGGGACCACAGATACGCAGTATTTT. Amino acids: CSAPTSGTTDTQYF.

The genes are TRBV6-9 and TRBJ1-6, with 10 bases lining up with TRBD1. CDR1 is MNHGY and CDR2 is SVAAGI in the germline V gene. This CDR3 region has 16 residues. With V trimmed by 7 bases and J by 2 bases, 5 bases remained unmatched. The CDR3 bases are TGTGCCAGCAATAGGGACAGGGGCCCCTATAATTCACCCCTCCACTTT. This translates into CASNRDRGPYNSPLHF.

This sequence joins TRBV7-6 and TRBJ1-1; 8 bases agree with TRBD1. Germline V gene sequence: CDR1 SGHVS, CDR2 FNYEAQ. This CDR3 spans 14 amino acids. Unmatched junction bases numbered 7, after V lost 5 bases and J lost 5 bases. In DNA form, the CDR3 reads TGTGCCAGCAGCCCAGGGGGCGTTGGGACTGAAGCTTTCTTT. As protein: CASSPGGVGTEAFF.

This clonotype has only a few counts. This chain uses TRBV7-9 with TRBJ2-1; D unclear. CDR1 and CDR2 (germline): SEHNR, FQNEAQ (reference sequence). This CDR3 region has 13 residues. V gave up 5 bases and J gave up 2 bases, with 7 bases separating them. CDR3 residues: CASSAVTYNEQFF. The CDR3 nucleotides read TGTGCCAGCAGCGCTGTGACCTACAATGAGCAGTTCTTC.

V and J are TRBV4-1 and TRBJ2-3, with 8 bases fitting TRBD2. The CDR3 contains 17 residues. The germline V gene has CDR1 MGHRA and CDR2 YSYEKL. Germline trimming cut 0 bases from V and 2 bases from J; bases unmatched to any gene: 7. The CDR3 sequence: CASSQDRTSWDTDTQYF. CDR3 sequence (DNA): TGCGCCAGCAGCCAAGATCGGACTAGCTGGGACACAGATACGCAGTATTTT.

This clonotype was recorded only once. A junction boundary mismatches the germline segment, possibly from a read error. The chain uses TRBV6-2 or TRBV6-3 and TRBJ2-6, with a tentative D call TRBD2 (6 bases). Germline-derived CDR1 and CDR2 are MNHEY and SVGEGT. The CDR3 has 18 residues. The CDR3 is CASRDKGRGGSGANVLTF. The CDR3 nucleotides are TGTGCCAGCAGGGATAAGGGACGGGGAGGCTCTGGGGCCAATGTCCTGACTTTC.

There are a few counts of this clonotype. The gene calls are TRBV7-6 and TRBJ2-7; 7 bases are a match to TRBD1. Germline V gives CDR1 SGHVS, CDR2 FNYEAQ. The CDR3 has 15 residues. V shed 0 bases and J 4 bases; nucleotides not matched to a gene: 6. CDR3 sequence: CASSLAPQGEYEQYF. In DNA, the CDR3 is TGTGCCAGCAGCTTAGCTCCGCAGGGGGAATACGAGCAGTACTTC.

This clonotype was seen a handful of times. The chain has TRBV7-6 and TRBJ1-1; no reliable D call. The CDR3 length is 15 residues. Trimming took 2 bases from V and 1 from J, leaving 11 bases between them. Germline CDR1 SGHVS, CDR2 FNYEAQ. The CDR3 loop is CASSLISGPNTEAFF. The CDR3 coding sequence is TGTGCCAGCAGCTTAATTTCGGGTCCGAACACTGAAGCTTTCTTT. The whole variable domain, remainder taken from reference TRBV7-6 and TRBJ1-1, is GAGVSQSPRYKVTKRGQDVALRCDPISGHVSLYWYRQALGQGPEFLTYFNYEAQQDKSGLPNDRFSAERPEGSISTLTIQRTEQRDSAMYRCASSLISGPNTEAFFGQGTRLTVV.

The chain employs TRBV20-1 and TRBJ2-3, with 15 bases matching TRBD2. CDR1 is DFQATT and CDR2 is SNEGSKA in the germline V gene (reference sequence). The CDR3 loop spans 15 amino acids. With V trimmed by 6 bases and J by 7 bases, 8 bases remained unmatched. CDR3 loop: CSAAGLAGGVHTQYF. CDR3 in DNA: TGCAGTGCCGCCGGACTAGCGGGGGGGGTACATACGCAGTATTTT.